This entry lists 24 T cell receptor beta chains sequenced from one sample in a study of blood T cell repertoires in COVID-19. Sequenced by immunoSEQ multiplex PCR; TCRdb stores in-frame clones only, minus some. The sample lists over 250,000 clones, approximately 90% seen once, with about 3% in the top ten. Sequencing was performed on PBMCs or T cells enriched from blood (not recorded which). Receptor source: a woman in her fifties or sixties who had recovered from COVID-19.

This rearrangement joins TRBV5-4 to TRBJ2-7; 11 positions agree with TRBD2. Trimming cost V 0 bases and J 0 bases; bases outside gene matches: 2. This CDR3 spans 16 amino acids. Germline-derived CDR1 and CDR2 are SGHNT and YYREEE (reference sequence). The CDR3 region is CASSLGLAGSSYEQYF. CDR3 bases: TGTGCCAGCAGCTTGGGACTAGCGGGGAGCTCCTACGAGCAGTACTTC.

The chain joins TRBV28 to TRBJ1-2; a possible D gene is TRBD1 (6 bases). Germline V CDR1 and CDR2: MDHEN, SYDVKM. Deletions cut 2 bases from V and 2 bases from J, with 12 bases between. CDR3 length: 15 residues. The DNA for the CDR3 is TGTGCCAGCAGTTTAGCTCACAGGGCCAACTATGGCTACACCTTC. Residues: CASSLAHRANYGYTF.

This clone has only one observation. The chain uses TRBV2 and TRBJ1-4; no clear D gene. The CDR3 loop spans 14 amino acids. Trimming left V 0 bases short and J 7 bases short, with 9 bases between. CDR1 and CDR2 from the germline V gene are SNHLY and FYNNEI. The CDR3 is CASSEAVASEKLFF. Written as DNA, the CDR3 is TGTGCCAGCAGTGAAGCGGTTGCCAGTGAAAAACTGTTTTTT. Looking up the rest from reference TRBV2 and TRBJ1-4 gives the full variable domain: EPEVTQTPSHQVTQMGQEVILRCVPISNHLYFYWYRQILGQKVEFLVSFYNNEISEKSEIFDDQFSVERPDGSNFTLKIRSTKLEDSAMYFCASSEAVASEKLFFGSGTQLSVL.

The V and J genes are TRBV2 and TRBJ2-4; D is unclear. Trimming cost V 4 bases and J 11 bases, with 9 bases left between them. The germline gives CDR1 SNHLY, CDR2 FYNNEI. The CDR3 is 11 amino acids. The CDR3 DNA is TGTGCCAGCAGTGGCGGCGCCTTTCAGTACTTC. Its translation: CASSGGAFQYF. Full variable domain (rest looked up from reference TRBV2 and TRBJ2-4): EPEVTQTPSHQVTQMGQEVILRCVPISNHLYFYWYRQILGQKVEFLVSFYNNEISEKSEIFDDQFSVERPDGSNFTLKIRSTKLEDSAMYFCASSGGAFQYFGAGTRLSVL.

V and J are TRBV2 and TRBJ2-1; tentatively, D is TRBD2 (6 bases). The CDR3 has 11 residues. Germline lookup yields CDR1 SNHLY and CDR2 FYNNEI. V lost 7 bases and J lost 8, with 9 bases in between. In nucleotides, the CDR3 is TGTGCCAGCACGGAGCGGGATGAGCAGTTCTTC. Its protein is CASTERDEQFF.

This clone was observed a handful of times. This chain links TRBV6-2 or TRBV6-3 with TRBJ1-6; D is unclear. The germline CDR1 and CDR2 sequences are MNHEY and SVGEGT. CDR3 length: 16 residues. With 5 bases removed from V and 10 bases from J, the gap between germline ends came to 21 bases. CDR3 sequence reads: CASSVHDTVPTSPLHF. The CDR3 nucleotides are TGTGCCAGCAGTGTCCACGATACAGTCCCTACCTCACCCCTCCACTTT.

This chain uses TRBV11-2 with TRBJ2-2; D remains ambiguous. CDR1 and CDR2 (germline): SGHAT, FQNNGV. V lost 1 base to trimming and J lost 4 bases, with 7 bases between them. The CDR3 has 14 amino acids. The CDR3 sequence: CASSLALVTGELFF. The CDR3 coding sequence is TGTGCCAGCAGCTTAGCACTGGTCACCGGGGAGCTGTTTTTT.

CDR3 sequence: CASSLGQGGGGYGYTF. The DNA for the CDR3 is TGTGCCAGCAGTTTAGGCCAGGGGGGCGGTGGCTATGGCTACACCTTC. This chain uses TRBV28 with TRBJ1-2, with 7 bases fitting TRBD1. Trimming at V came to 2 bases and at J to 4 bases, leaving 10 bases not matched to a gene. There are 16 residues in the CDR3. Germline-derived CDR1 and CDR2 are MDHEN and SYDVKM.

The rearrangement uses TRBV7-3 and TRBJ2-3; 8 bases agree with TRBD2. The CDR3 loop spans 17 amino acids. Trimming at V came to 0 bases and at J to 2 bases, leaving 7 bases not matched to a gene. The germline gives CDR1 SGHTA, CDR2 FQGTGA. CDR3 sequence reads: CASSLTISGTSTDTQYF. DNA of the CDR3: TGTGCCAGCAGCTTAACGATTAGCGGGACTTCCACAGATACGCAGTATTTT.

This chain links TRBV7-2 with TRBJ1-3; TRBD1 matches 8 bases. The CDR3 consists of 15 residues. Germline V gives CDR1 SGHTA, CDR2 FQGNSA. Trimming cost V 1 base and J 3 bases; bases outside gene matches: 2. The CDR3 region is CASSLGTGNGNTIYF. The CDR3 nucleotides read TGTGCCAGCAGCTTAGGGACAGGGAATGGAAACACCATATATTTT. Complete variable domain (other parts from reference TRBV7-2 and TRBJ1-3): GAGVSQSPSNKVTEKGKDVELRCDPISGHTALYWYRQSLGQGLEFLIYFQGNSAPDKSGLPSDRFSAERTGGSVSTLTIQRTQQEDSAVYLCASSLGTGNGNTIYFGEGSWLTVV.

Here the CDR3 DNA reads TGTGCCAGTAGTATACTGGCGGGAGGGATCCAAGAGACCCAGTACTTC. As protein: CASSILAGGIQETQYF. V usage is TRBV19 and J usage is TRBJ2-5, with 9 bases fitting TRBD2. Germline trimming cut 2 bases from V and 1 base from J; bases unmatched to any gene: 5. Looked up from germline, CDR1 is LNHDA and CDR2 is SQIVND (reference sequence). The CDR3 length is 16 residues.

In nucleotides, the CDR3 is TGCGCCAGCAGCCAAGTCAGGGGCAGGGGGGCCGGGGCCACTGAAGCTTTCTTT. This gives the protein CASSQVRGRGAGATEAFF. V and J are TRBV4-1 and TRBJ1-1; 7 positions agree with TRBD1. The CDR3 spans 18 residues. The germline V gene encodes CDR1 MGHRA and CDR2 YSYEKL. V was pared by 1 base and J by 4 bases, with 15 bases of the junction left unmatched.

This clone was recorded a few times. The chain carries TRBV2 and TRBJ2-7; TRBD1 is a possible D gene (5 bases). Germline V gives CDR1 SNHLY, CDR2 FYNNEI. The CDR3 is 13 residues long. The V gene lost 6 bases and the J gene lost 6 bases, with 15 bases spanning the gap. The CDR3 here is CASRDTSSGEQYF. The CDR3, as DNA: TGTGCCAGCAGGGACACTTCCTCTGGCGAGCAGTACTTC.

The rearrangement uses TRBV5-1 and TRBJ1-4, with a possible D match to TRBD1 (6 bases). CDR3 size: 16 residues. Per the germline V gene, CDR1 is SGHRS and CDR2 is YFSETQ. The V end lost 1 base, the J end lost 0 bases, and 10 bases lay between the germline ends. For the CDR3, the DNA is TGCGCCAGCAGCTTGTCAGGGGTTGCAACTAATGAAAAACTGTTTTTT. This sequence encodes CASSLSGVATNEKLFF.

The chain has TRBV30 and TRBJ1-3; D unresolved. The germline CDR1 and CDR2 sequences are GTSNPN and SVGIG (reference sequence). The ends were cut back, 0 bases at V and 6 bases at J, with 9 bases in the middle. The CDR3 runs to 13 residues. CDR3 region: CAWSVPGINTIYF. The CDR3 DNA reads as TGTGCCTGGAGTGTACCGGGGATAAACACCATATATTTT. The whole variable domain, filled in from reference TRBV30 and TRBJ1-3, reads SQTIHQWPATLVQPVGSPLSLECTVEGTSNPNLYWYRQAAGRGLQLLFYSVGIGQISSEVPQNLSASRPQDRQFILSSKKLLLSDSGFYLCAWSVPGINTIYFGEGSWLTVV.

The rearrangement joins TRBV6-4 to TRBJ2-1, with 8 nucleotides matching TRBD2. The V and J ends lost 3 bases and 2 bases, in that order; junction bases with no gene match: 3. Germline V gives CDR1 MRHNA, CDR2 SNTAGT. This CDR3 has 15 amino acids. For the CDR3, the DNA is TGTGCCAGCAGTGAGGCGGGAGGAACCTACAATGAGCAGTTCTTC. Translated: CASSEAGGTYNEQFF.

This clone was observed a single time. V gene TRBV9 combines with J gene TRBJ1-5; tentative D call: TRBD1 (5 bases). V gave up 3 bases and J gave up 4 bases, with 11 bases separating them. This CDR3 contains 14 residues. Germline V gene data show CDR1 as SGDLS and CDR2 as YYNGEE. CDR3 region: CASSGDSRNQPQHF. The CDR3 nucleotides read TGTGCCAGCAGCGGGGACTCCCGGAATCAGCCCCAGCATTTT.

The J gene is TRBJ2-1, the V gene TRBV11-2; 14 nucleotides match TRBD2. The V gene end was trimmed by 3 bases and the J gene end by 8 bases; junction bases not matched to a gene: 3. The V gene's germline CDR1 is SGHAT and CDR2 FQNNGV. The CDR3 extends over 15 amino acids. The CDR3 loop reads CASSFTGLAGDEQFF. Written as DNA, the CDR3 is TGTGCCAGCAGCTTCACGGGACTAGCGGGAGATGAGCAGTTCTTC.

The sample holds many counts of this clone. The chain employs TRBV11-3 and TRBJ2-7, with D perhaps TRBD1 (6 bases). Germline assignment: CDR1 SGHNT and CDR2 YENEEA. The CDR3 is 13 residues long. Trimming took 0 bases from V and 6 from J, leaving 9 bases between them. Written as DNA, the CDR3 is TGTGCCAGCAGCTTAGACAGGGGTTTCGAGCAGTACTTC. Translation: CASSLDRGFEQYF. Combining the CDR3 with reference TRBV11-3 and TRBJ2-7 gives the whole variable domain EAGVVQSPRYKIIEKKQPVAFWCNPISGHNTLYWYLQNLGQGPELLIRYENEEAVDDSQLPKDRFSAERLKGVDSTLKIQPAELGDSAVYLCASSLDRGFEQYFGPGTRLTVT.

CDR3 nucleotide sequence: TGTGCCAGCAGCAAAGGACTAGCGGGTGGAGAGCAGTACTTC. Translation gives CASSKGLAGGEQYF. The genes are TRBV7-3 and TRBJ2-7; 11 bases fit TRBD2. The length of the CDR3 is 14 residues. V was pared by 5 bases and J by 7 bases, with 7 bases of the junction left unmatched. Germline assignment: CDR1 SGHTA and CDR2 FQGTGA.

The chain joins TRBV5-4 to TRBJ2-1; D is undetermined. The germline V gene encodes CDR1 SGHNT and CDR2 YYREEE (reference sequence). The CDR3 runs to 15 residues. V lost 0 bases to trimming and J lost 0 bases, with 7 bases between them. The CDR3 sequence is CASSLGANSYNEQFF. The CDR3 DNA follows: TGTGCCAGCAGCTTGGGAGCAAACTCCTACAATGAGCAGTTCTTC.

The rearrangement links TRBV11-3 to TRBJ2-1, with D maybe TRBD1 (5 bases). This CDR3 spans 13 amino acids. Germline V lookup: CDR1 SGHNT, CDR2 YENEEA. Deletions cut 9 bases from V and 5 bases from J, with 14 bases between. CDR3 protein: CASWGPIDNEQFF. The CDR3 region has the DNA TGTGCCAGTTGGGGCCCGATCGACAATGAGCAGTTCTTC.

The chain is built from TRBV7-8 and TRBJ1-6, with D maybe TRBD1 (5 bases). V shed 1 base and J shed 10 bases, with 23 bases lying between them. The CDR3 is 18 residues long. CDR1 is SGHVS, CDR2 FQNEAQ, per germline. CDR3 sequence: CASSLDPGEDDWGSPLHF. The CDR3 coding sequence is TGTGCCAGCAGCTTAGACCCCGGGGAGGATGACTGGGGGTCACCCCTCCACTTT.

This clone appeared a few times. This CDR3 is CSVEGGTGGYEQYF. Here the CDR3 DNA reads TGCAGCGTTGAAGGAGGGACAGGGGGCTACGAGCAGTACTTC. The J gene is TRBJ2-7, the V gene TRBV29-1; 11 nucleotides align to TRBD1. Germline V gene sequence: CDR1 SQVTM, CDR2 ANQGSEA. The CDR3 runs 14 residues. The junction had 2 bases not matched to a gene; V was cut back by 1 base and J by 3 bases.